This is a list of T cell receptor beta chains from one sample in a study of T cells in Graves' hyperthyroidism and ophthalmopathy. From the multiplex PCR reads, TCRdb called clonotypes with MiXCR, one entry per CDR3 protein. The sample records about 560,000 distinct CDR3 sequences, about a sixth being singletons. Material for sequencing was blood. The receptors derive from a woman under 30 with Graves' hyperthyroidism. Each CDR3 is given with its conserved first and last residue. A D gene is named only where the DNA matches it firmly. Part of the rows lack a size; the others show once, few, many or a class for expanded clones.

v_gene: TRBV12-3/TRBV12-4; d_gene: .; j_gene: TRBJ2-2; abundance: .; CDR3nt: TGTGCCAGCAGTCCGACCCAGGGGGAGCTGTTTTTT; CDR3aa: CASSPTQGELFF
v_gene: TRBV12-3/TRBV12-4; d_gene: .; j_gene: TRBJ1-1; abundance: many; CDR3nt: TGTGCCAGCAGTTTCTTCGGCGTGAACACTGAAGCTTTCTTT; CDR3aa: CASSFFGVNTEAFF
v_gene: TRBV20-1; d_gene: TRBD2; j_gene: TRBJ2-5; abundance: .; CDR3nt: TGCAGTGCTAGAGCACTAGCGGGAGCAGAGACCCAGTACTTC; CDR3aa: CSARALAGAETQYF
v_gene: TRBV20-1; d_gene: TRBD2; j_gene: TRBJ2-2; abundance: .; CDR3nt: TGCAGTGCTAGAGCCTTAGCGGGGGGGCTCGGCGGGGAGCTGTTTTTT; CDR3aa: CSARALAGGLGGELFF
v_gene: TRBV12-3/TRBV12-4; d_gene: .; j_gene: TRBJ2-1; abundance: many; CDR3nt: TGTGCCAGCAGTAGATCCAGGGGCAATGAGCAGTTCTTC; CDR3aa: CASSRSRGNEQFF
v_gene: TRBV11-2; d_gene: .; j_gene: TRBJ2-1; abundance: few; CDR3nt: TGTGCCAGCAGCTTCCCACATTACAATGAGCAGTTCTTC; CDR3aa: CASSFPHYNEQFF
v_gene: TRBV5-8; d_gene: TRBD1; j_gene: TRBJ2-6; abundance: many; CDR3nt: TGTGCCAGCAGCCCTAGACAGGGGGCGCCTGGGGCCAACGTCCTGACTTTC; CDR3aa: CASSPRQGAPGANVLTF
v_gene: TRBV7-8; d_gene: .; j_gene: TRBJ1-1; abundance: many; CDR3nt: TGTGCCAGCAGCTTCTACAGCGTGAAGAACACTGAAGCTTTCTTT; CDR3aa: CASSFYSVKNTEAFF
v_gene: TRBV5-4; d_gene: .; j_gene: TRBJ2-3; abundance: few; CDR3nt: TGTGCCAGCAGCTTGGGGATAGATACGCAGTATTTT; CDR3aa: CASSLGIDTQYF
v_gene: TRBV27; d_gene: .; j_gene: TRBJ2-6; abundance: many; CDR3nt: TGTGCCAGCAGTACCATCGGACACATCTCTGGGGCCAACGTCCTGACTTTC; CDR3aa: CASSTIGHISGANVLTF
v_gene: TRBV2; d_gene: .; j_gene: TRBJ1-3; abundance: many; CDR3nt: TGTGCCAGCACTGGGGCGGACCGAGGAAACACCATATATTTT; CDR3aa: CASTGADRGNTIYF
v_gene: TRBV12-3/TRBV12-4; d_gene: .; j_gene: TRBJ2-3; abundance: few; CDR3nt: TGTGCCAGCAGTTTCGGACCGACTCACACAGATACGCAGTATTTT; CDR3aa: CASSFGPTHTDTQYF
v_gene: TRBV7-9; d_gene: .; j_gene: TRBJ2-5; abundance: .; CDR3nt: TGTGCCAGCAGCACAACGACCTTGGCCCAGTACTTC; CDR3aa: CASSTTTLAQYF
v_gene: TRBV6-5; d_gene: TRBD1; j_gene: TRBJ1-5; abundance: many; CDR3nt: TGTGCCAGCAGTTACGAGCCCGGACAGGGGAGCAATCAGCCCCAGCATTTT; CDR3aa: CASSYEPGQGSNQPQHF
v_gene: TRBV7-9; d_gene: .; j_gene: TRBJ2-1; abundance: few; CDR3nt: TGTGCCAGCAGCTATCGACTCGGGCCATACAATGAGCAGTTCTTC; CDR3aa: CASSYRLGPYNEQFF
v_gene: TRBV12-3/TRBV12-4; d_gene: .; j_gene: TRBJ2-1; abundance: many; CDR3nt: TGTGCCAGCAGCCCCACTGGGGGCCTACCCGGATACTCCTACAATGAGCAGTTCTTC; CDR3aa: CASSPTGGLPGYSYNEQFF
v_gene: TRBV3-1; d_gene: .; j_gene: TRBJ2-4; abundance: few; CDR3nt: TGTGCCAGCAGCCAAGCAGGTACCAAAAACATTCAGTACTTC; CDR3aa: CASSQAGTKNIQYF
v_gene: TRBV11-3; d_gene: .; j_gene: TRBJ2-1; abundance: many; CDR3nt: TGTGCCAGCAGTACCGCGAGTAATGAGCAGTTCTTC; CDR3aa: CASSTASNEQFF
v_gene: TRBV5-4; d_gene: TRBD1; j_gene: TRBJ2-3; abundance: few; CDR3nt: TGTGCCAGCAGTCAGGGGGCCGGGACTCAAGATACGCAGTATTTT; CDR3aa: CASSQGAGTQDTQYF
v_gene: TRBV2; d_gene: .; j_gene: TRBJ2-7; abundance: many; CDR3nt: TGTGCCAGCAGTGGAGTCCGGGAGTCGTACGAGCAGTACTTC; CDR3aa: CASSGVRESYEQYF
v_gene: TRBV20-1; d_gene: .; j_gene: TRBJ2-4; abundance: few; CDR3nt: TGCAGTGCTAGAGCGGACCTAGCCAAAAACATTCAGTACTTC; CDR3aa: CSARADLAKNIQYF
v_gene: TRBV3-1; d_gene: TRBD2; j_gene: TRBJ2-3; abundance: .; CDR3nt: TGTGCCAGCAGCCCGGGACTAGCGGGAGAGAAATCAGATACGCAGTATTTT; CDR3aa: CASSPGLAGEKSDTQYF
v_gene: TRBV20-1; d_gene: TRBD1; j_gene: TRBJ1-1; abundance: few; CDR3nt: TGCAGTGCTAGACCCACAGGGGGGTTGAGGACTGAAGCTTTCTTT; CDR3aa: CSARPTGGLRTEAFF
v_gene: TRBV29-1; d_gene: .; j_gene: TRBJ1-5; abundance: .; CDR3nt: TGCAGCGTTGACTTTATGGCGGATGATAGCAATCAGCCCCAGCATTTT; CDR3aa: CSVDFMADDSNQPQHF
v_gene: TRBV20-1; d_gene: TRBD1; j_gene: TRBJ1-1; abundance: .; CDR3nt: TGCAGTGCTAACCGGGACAGGGTTACTGAAGCTTTCTTT; CDR3aa: CSANRDRVTEAFF
v_gene: TRBV3-1; d_gene: .; j_gene: TRBJ2-7; abundance: many; CDR3nt: TGTGCCAGCAGCCAGTCAGGGAACTACGAGCAGTACTTC; CDR3aa: CASSQSGNYEQYF
v_gene: TRBV12-3/TRBV12-4; d_gene: .; j_gene: TRBJ1-2; abundance: many; CDR3nt: TGTGCCAGCAGCCTCGCCCCGACACCAGCCGGCTACACCTTC; CDR3aa: CASSLAPTPAGYTF